One and the same sample provided the 28 T cell receptor beta chains below, sequenced in a study of shared clonotypes between healthy human individuals. Only in-frame clones appear in the TCRdb table, and some are missing; sequencing was by immunoSEQ multiplex PCR. This table holds fewer than 3 million clones, about nine tenths found once. Sequencing was carried out using naive CD4+ T cells from PBMCs. Sample subset: CD45RA+ positively selected. These receptor sequences come from a man younger than 35 in good health. Some clones in this sample may be carry-over from other donors' samples.

Comments on this clone: In the same sample, other DNA sequences code for this CDR3. The gene calls are TRBV2 and TRBJ1-4, with 8 nucleotides matching TRBD1. CDR1 and CDR2 (germline): SNHLY, FYNNEI. The CDR3 has 13 amino acids. J was trimmed by 8 bases and V by 4 bases; bases with no gene match: 3. The CDR3, as DNA: TGTGCCAGCAGTGGGACAGGGAACGAAAAACTGTTTTTT. It specifies CASSGTGNEKLFF.

This chain uses TRBV5-5 with TRBJ1-4; a weak D match, TRBD1 (6 bases). Trimming stripped 2 bases from V and 3 bases from J, with 8 bases between. Germline CDR1 is SGHKS and CDR2 is YYEKEE (reference sequence). The CDR3 extends over 14 amino acids. The CDR3 nucleotides are TGTGCCAGCAGCTTACAGGGAGCTAATGAAAAACTGTTTTTT. It is translated as CASSLQGANEKLFF.

This rearrangement joins TRBV27 to TRBJ2-7; TRBD1 agrees at 7 bases. J gave up 1 base and V 3 bases, and 6 bases lay outside the gene matches. Germline V gene lookup returns CDR1 MNHEY and CDR2 SMNVEV (reference sequence). CDR3 length: 15 residues. The CDR3 region is CASSFRDRRSYEQYF. The CDR3 nucleotides are TGTGCCAGCAGTTTCAGGGACAGACGATCCTACGAGCAGTACTTC.

This chain joins TRBV6-6 and TRBJ1-3, with D possibly TRBD1 on 6 matching bases. CDR3 length: 16 amino acids. The germline V gene encodes CDR1 MNHNY and CDR2 SVGAGI (reference sequence). V shed 5 bases and J shed 0 bases, with 14 bases lying between them. The CDR3 loop is CASSASGTLSGNTIYF. The CDR3 region has the DNA TGTGCCAGCAGTGCAAGCGGGACACTCTCTGGAAACACCATATATTTT.

For this clone: In the same sample, other DNA sequences code for this CDR3. The gene calls are TRBV5-1 and TRBJ2-7, with 14 bases lining up with TRBD2. From germline, CDR1 is SGHRS and CDR2 YFSETQ. Unmatched junction bases numbered 1, after V lost 2 bases and J lost 3 bases. The CDR3 has 15 residues. CDR3 bases: TGCGCCAGCAGCTTAGGGACTAGCGGGAGCTACGAGCAGTACTTC. Protein sequence: CASSLGTSGSYEQYF. Using reference TRBV5-1 and TRBJ2-7 for the parts outside the CDR3, the full variable domain is KAGVTQTPRYLIKTRGQQVTLSCSPISGHRSVSWYQQTPGQGLQFLFEYFSETQRNKGNFPGRFSGRQFSNSRSEMNVSTLELGDSALYLCASSLGTSGSYEQYFGPGTRLTVT.

The genes are TRBV19 and TRBJ1-5; TRBD1 matches at 8 bases. The CDR3 spans 15 residues. V dropped 6 bases and J dropped 3; count of bases not matched to a gene: 7. Germline assignment: CDR1 LNHDA and CDR2 SQIVND (reference sequence). The CDR3 region is CASRTMTGVNQPQHF. CDR3 sequence (DNA): TGTGCCAGTAGAACCATGACAGGGGTCAATCAGCCCCAGCATTTT.

This chain connects TRBV28 to TRBJ1-4; D not certain. CDR1 and CDR2 from the germline V gene are MDHEN and SYDVKM. V lost 7 bases to trimming and J lost 4 bases, with 10 bases between them. The CDR3 loop spans 13 amino acids. The CDR3 nucleotides read TGTGCCAGCACCCCCCAACTTAATGAAAAACTGTTTTTT. Residues: CASTPQLNEKLFF. The full variable domain, in which reference TRBV28 and TRBJ1-4 provide the parts outside the CDR3, is DVKVTQSSRYLVKRTGEKVFLECVQDMDHENMFWYRQDPGLGLRLIYFSYDVKMKEKGDIPEGYSVSREKKERFSLILESASTNQTSMYLCASTPQLNEKLFFGSGTQLSVL.

Comment on this clone: At the DNA level, this CDR3 is encoded by other sequences in the same sample as well. The genes are TRBV18 and TRBJ2-7; D is unclear. Per the germline V gene, CDR1 is KGHSH and CDR2 is LQKENI. The CDR3 contains 13 residues. V was trimmed by 1 base and J by 3 bases, leaving 7 bases between them. Here the CDR3 DNA reads TGTGCCAGCTCACCACTCCTTGACTACGAGCAGTACTTC. It encodes CASSPLLDYEQYF.

The chain employs TRBV5-1 and TRBJ2-3; D is perhaps TRBD2 (5 bases). The CDR3 consists of 16 residues. Germline V CDR1 and CDR2: SGHRS, YFSETQ. Trimming left V 0 bases short and J 3 bases short, with 14 bases between. CDR3 DNA: TGCGCCAGCAGCTTGGGTAAGGCGGGCCAGACAGATACGCAGTATTTT. This gives the protein CASSLGKAGQTDTQYF.

The chain recombines TRBV5-4 with TRBJ1-3; 7 nucleotides line up with TRBD1. Looked up from germline, CDR1 is SGHNT and CDR2 is YYREEE (reference sequence). The CDR3 contains 16 residues. With V trimmed by 4 bases and J by 4 bases, 11 bases remained unmatched. The CDR3 here is CASSESTGILGNTIYF. The CDR3 nucleotides read TGTGCCAGCAGCGAATCGACAGGGATTTTGGGAAACACCATATATTTT. The full variable domain, rest sourced from reference TRBV5-4 and TRBJ1-3, is ETGVTQSPTHLIKTRGQQVTLRCSSQSGHNTVSWYQQALGQGPQFIFQYYREEENGRGNFPPRFSGLQFPNYSSELNVNALELDDSALYLCASSESTGILGNTIYFGEGSWLTVV.

The chain has TRBV7-9 and TRBJ1-1; D may be TRBD1 (5 bases). Looked up from germline, CDR1 is SEHNR and CDR2 is FQNEAQ (reference sequence). V was clipped by 6 bases and J by 4 bases, with 12 bases between them. The CDR3 length is 13 residues. CDR3 sequence: CASSFMGVTEAFF. The CDR3 DNA reads TGTGCCAGCAGTTTCATGGGGGTCACTGAAGCTTTCTTT.

V is TRBV28 and J is TRBJ2-1; TRBD2 agrees at 14 bases. The CDR3 has 15 amino acids. V shed 5 bases, J shed 7 bases, and the junction held 4 bases outside the gene matches. Germline assignment: CDR1 MDHEN and CDR2 SYDVKM. The CDR3 nucleotides read TGTGCCAGCAGTCGGACTAGCGGGAGGACGAATGAGCAGTTCTTC. It specifies CASSRTSGRTNEQFF.

This clone was observed once. This chain joins TRBV25-1 and TRBJ2-2; TRBD1 matches at 9 bases. Unmatched junction bases numbered 5, after V lost 2 bases and J lost 7 bases. Germline loops: CDR1 MGHDK, CDR2 SYGVNS. The CDR3 loop spans 15 amino acids. The CDR3 region has the DNA TGTGCCAGCAGTGAAGACAGGGGGGACGTCGGGGAGCTGTTTTTT. It codes for CASSEDRGDVGELFF.

As to this clone: Distinct nucleotide sequences in the sample also encode this CDR3. This sequence joins TRBV5-1 and TRBJ2-5, with D possibly being TRBD1 (7 bases). CDR1 and CDR2 (germline): SGHRS, YFSETQ. Deletions cut 4 bases from V and 5 bases from J, with 12 bases between. CDR3 length equals 13 residues. CDR3 DNA: TGCGCCAGCAGCCTCCCAGGGGGGGAGACCCAGTACTTC. Protein: CASSLPGGETQYF.

This chain links TRBV7-9 with TRBJ1-2; D unclear. CDR3 length: 17 residues. Germline lookup yields CDR1 SEHNR and CDR2 FQNEAQ (reference sequence). V shed 1 base and J shed 0 bases, with 15 bases lying between them. The CDR3 protein is CASSLGGRVPTNYGYTF. CDR3 nucleotide sequence: TGTGCCAGCAGCTTAGGAGGAAGGGTACCCACTAACTATGGCTACACCTTC.

This clone was seen only a few times. The V gene is TRBV7-2, the J gene TRBJ2-1; D may correspond to TRBD1 or TRBD2 (5 bases each). The CDR3 sequence is 12 residues long. V gave up 4 bases and J gave up 4 bases, with 5 bases separating them. Germline CDR1 reads SGHTA; CDR2 reads FQGNSA. CDR3: CASSWGYNEQFF. The DNA for the CDR3 is TGTGCCAGCAGCTGGGGGTACAATGAGCAGTTCTTC.

The chain recombines TRBV6-4 with TRBJ2-3; unclear D gene. The CDR3 runs to 12 residues. Between the trimmed V and J ends, which lost 0 bases and 8 bases, there was a span of 6 bases. Germline V lookup: CDR1 MRHNA, CDR2 SNTAGT. The CDR3 is CASSDSVGTQYF. The CDR3 nucleotides read TGTGCCAGCAGTGACTCCGTGGGTACGCAGTATTTT.

V and J are TRBV29-1 and TRBJ1-1, with D hard to call. Trimming cost V 4 bases and J 9 bases, with 21 bases left between them. CDR1 SQVTM and CDR2 ANQGSEA come from the germline V gene. This CDR3 has 14 amino acids. CDR3 region: CSVAQDEHGGQAFF. CDR3 in DNA: TGCAGCGTTGCCCAGGATGAGCATGGAGGTCAAGCTTTCTTT.

The rearrangement joins TRBV9 to TRBJ1-2; 8 positions match TRBD1. The CDR3 contains 12 residues. The germline V gene encodes CDR1 SGDLS and CDR2 YYNGEE. J gave up 11 bases and V 4 bases, and 7 bases lay outside the gene matches. For the CDR3, the DNA is TGTGCCAGCAGCACTCCGGGACAGGAATACACCTTC. This translates into CASSTPGQEYTF.

This chain uses TRBV14 with TRBJ1-2, with a possible D match to TRBD1 (5 bases). CDR3 length equals 15 residues. Trimming stripped 1 base from V and 7 bases from J, with 16 bases between. Looked up from germline, CDR1 is SGHDN and CDR2 is FVKESK. For the CDR3, the DNA is TGTGCCAGCAGCCAAGGTCCCGGGGGGAGTGCTGGCTACACCTTC. Its translation: CASSQGPGGSAGYTF.

This chain links TRBV30 with TRBJ2-5; TRBD1 or TRBD2 may be the D gene (6 bases each). Germline V gene sequence: CDR1 GTSNPN, CDR2 SVGIG (reference sequence). This CDR3 contains 15 residues. Trimming took 2 bases from V and 10 from J, leaving 23 bases between them. DNA for the CDR3: TGTGCCTGGAGTCCGGGCGGGACCGTAGCACAGGGCCAGTACTTC. Its translation: CAWSPGGTVAQGQYF.

The chain combines TRBV5-8 with TRBJ2-5; TRBD2 matches at 7 bases. CDR1 SGHTS and CDR2 YDEGEE come from the germline V gene. V was clipped by 0 bases and J by 4 bases; unmatched bases: 6. This CDR3 is 15 amino acids long. The CDR3 protein is CASSLVGGVRETQYF. CDR3 DNA: TGTGCCAGCAGCTTGGTGGGGGGGGTTCGAGAGACCCAGTACTTC.

The chain couples TRBV10-2 to TRBJ2-7; possibly TRBD1 for D (6 bases). The CDR3 extends over 12 amino acids. V was pared by 6 bases and J by 3 bases, with 9 bases between. Germline CDR1 reads WSHSY; CDR2 reads SAAADI. The CDR3 protein is CASRQGFYEQYF. Here the CDR3 DNA reads TGCGCCAGCAGACAGGGCTTCTACGAGCAGTACTTC.

J is TRBJ1-5 and V is TRBV7-2, with D possibly being TRBD1 (5 bases). The germline V and J ends were trimmed by 4 bases and 2 bases, with 18 bases remaining between them. Germline lookup yields CDR1 SGHTA and CDR2 FQGNSA. The CDR3 extends over 17 amino acids. The CDR3 DNA is TGTGCCAGCAGCTCAGGGATGGTTCCCCGGGGCAATCAGCCCCAGCATTTT. It is translated as CASSSGMVPRGNQPQHF.

As to this clone: Other DNA sequences in this sample translate to the same CDR3. The V call is TRBV30, the J call TRBJ2-3; D might be TRBD1 (6 bases). Trimming took off 0 bases at V and 4 bases at J, with 8 bases between the two ends. CDR1 and CDR2 (germline): GTSNPN, SVGIG (reference sequence). CDR3 size: 13 residues. CDR3: CAWSVGGADTQYF. CDR3 sequence (DNA): TGTGCCTGGAGTGTTGGGGGCGCAGATACGCAGTATTTT.

The gene calls are TRBV2 and TRBJ1-4, with 7 nucleotides matching TRBD1. Germline V lookup: CDR1 SNHLY, CDR2 FYNNEI. The CDR3 is made up of 14 amino acids. Trimming cost V 4 bases and J 5 bases; bases outside gene matches: 4. The CDR3: CASSVQGINEKLFF. The CDR3 DNA follows: TGTGCCAGCAGTGTACAGGGGATCAATGAAAAACTGTTTTTT.

This clone appeared a single time. V and J are TRBV2 and TRBJ1-3; D is possibly TRBD1 (6 bases). V lost 4 bases and J 2 bases, leaving 12 bases between the germline ends. Germline loops: CDR1 SNHLY, CDR2 FYNNEI. The CDR3 spans 15 residues. CDR3 protein: CASSGQASPGNTIYF. CDR3 coding DNA: TGTGCCAGCAGTGGACAGGCTTCCCCTGGAAACACCATATATTTT.

The chain uses TRBV7-6 and TRBJ2-1; 10 bases align to TRBD2. This CDR3 comprises 17 residues. CDR1 SGHVS and CDR2 FNYEAQ come from the germline V gene. J gave up 10 bases and V 5 bases, and 17 bases lay outside the gene matches. Here the CDR3 DNA reads TGTGCCAGCAGCGGTAGAGTGGAGCGGGAGGGCCATCGGGAGCAGTTCTTC. Amino acids: CASSGRVEREGHREQFF.